This TCR beta chain is from a study of blood T cells in healthy people across ages. Study-wide results and caveats: With age, beta diversity per million T cells declined roughly linearly, significantly by 30 to 40. A strong correlation was seen between TCR beta diversity and naive T cell percentage.

CDR3 length: 15 amino acids. V lost 5 bases, J lost 5 bases, and 21 bases lay in between. Per the germline V gene, CDR1 is DFQATT and CDR2 is SNEGSKA (reference sequence). With regard to this clonotype: Its specificity is not known.

PCR was performed a second time for roughly 7 to 11 cycles using a sample-barcoded 5' primer and a J-beta primer mix. MiXCR, applied by TCRdb to the 5' RACE reads, yields one record per CDR3 protein. The sample consists of 1,800,000 or so distinct CDR3 sequences, more than 35% of them appearing once. The source is a human donor in good health. This chain links TRBV20-1 with TRBJ1-2; D is ambiguous. Material: blood. CDR3 region: CSAPPRSGILYGYTF. CDR3 DNA sequence: TGCAGTGCTCCTCCCCGTTCAGGCATCCTATATGGCTACACCTTC.